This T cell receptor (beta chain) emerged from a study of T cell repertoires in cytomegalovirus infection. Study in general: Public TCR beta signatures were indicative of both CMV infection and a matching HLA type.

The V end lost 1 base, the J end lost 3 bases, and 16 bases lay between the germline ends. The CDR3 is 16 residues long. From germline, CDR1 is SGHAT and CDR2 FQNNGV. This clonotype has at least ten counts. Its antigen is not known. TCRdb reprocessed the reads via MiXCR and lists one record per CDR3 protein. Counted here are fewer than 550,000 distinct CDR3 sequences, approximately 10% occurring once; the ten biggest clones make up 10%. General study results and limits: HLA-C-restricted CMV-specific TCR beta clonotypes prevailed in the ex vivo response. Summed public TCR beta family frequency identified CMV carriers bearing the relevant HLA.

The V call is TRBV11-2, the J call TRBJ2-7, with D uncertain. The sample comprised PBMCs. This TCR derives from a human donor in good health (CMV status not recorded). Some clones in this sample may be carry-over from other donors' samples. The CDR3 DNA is TGTGCCAGCAGCTTAGCCGCGGTAGGCCCCCTCTACGAGCAGTACTTC. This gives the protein CASSLAAVGPLYEQYF.